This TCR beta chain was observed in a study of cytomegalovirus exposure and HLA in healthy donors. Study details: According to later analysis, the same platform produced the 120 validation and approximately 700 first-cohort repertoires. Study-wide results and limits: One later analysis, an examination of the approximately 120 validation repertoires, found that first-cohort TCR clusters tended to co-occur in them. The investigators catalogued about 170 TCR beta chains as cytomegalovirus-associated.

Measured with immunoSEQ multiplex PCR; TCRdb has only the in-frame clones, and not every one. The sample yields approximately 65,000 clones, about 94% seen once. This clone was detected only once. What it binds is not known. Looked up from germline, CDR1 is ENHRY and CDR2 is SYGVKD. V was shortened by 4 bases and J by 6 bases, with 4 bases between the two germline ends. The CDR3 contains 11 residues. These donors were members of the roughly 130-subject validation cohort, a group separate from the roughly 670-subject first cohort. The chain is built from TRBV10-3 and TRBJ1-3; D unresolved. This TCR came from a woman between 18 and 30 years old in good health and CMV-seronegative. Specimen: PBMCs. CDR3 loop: CAISVQNTIYF. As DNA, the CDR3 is TGTGCCATCAGTGTTCAAAACACCATATATTTT.